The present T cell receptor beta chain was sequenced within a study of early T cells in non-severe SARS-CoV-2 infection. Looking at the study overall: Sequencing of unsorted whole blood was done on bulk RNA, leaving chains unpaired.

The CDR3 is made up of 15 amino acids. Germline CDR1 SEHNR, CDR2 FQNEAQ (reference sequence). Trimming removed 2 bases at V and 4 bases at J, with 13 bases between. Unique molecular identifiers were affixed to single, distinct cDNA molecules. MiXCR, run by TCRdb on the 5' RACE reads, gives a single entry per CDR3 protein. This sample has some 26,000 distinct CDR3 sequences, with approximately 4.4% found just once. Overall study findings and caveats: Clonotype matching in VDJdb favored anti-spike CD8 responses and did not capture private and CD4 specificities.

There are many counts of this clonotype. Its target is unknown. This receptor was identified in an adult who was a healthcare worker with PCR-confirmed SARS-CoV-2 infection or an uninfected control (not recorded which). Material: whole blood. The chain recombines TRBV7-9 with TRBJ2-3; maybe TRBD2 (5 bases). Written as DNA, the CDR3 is TGTGCCAGCAGCTTATCGCATGGGGAGCCAGATACGCAGTATTTT. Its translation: CASSLSHGEPDTQYF.